This record concerns one TCR beta chain sequence. A junction end diverges from the germline sequence, so it may reflect a read error. The data were taken from a study of molecular identifiers for immune sequencing clone quantification. MiXCR was run by TCRdb on the PCR reads, yielding one entry per CDR3 protein. The sample has some 680,000 distinct CDR3 sequences, roughly 27% seen once; the top ten hold 0.6% to 0.9%. Germline V gene sequence: CDR1 SQVTM, CDR2 ANQGSEA. The CDR3 is 13 residues long. This chain uses TRBV29-1 with TRBJ2-7, with 8 bases identical to TRBD1. Sequenced sample: naive CD8+ T cells from blood, with Jurkat cell RNA spiked in. The subset was: FACS-sorted CD8+CD4-CCR7+CD45RA+ naive T cells. The source is a human donor in good health. Some libraries in this study had Jurkat cell RNA spiked in. This CDR3 reads CSVLTGDGDAPSF. CDR3 DNA sequence: TGCAGCGTCCTGACAGGGGACGGCGACGCGCCGTCCTTC.